This T cell receptor beta chain was sequenced for a study of cytomegalovirus exposure and HLA in healthy donors. Study-level points and caveats: Cytomegalovirus-associated TCR beta chains were listed, numbering 150 to 200.

The germline V gene has CDR1 SGDLS and CDR2 YYNGEE. V dropped 3 bases and J dropped 7; count of bases not matched to a gene: 9. The CDR3 loop spans 15 amino acids. For this clone: Its cognate antigen is unknown.

Assay used: immunoSEQ multiplex PCR; TCRdb lists only in-frame clones, some missing. The sample has 100,000 to 120,000 clones, around 87% seen once. The chain combines TRBV9 with TRBJ1-2, with TRBD1 matching over 10 bases. Sequenced: PBMCs. The TCR comes from a woman aged 25 to 45 in good health and CMV-seropositive. CDR3 in amino acids: CASSDSGQGYFGYTF. CDR3 DNA sequence: TGTGCCAGCAGCGACTCGGGACAGGGGTACTTTGGCTACACCTTC. The full variable domain, with the rest looked up from reference TRBV9 and TRBJ1-2, is DSGVTQTPKHLITATGQRVTLRCSPRSGDLSVYWYQQSLDQGLQFLIQYYNGEERAKGNILERFSAQQFPDLHSELNLSSLELGDSALYFCASSDSGQGYFGYTFGSGTRLTVV.